These 15 T cell receptor beta chains originate from one sample sequenced in a study of cytomegalovirus exposure and HLA in healthy donors. The PCR was carried out with 60 Vbeta primers and 13 Jbeta primers. Assay: immunoSEQ multiplex PCR; the TCRdb copy retains only in-frame clones and omits some. The profile covers roughly 200,000 clones, with around 80% appearing a single time and 3.7% taken by the ten largest. Sequencing was done on a sample of PBMCs. The receptors were gathered from a woman aged 55 to 70 in good health and CMV-seropositive.

In DNA form, the CDR3 reads TGCGCCAGCAGCGCGGGACTAGGCAATGAGCAGTTCTTC. Amino acids: CASSAGLGNEQFF. The rearrangement uses TRBV5-1 and TRBJ2-1, with TRBD2 matching 8 bases. Germline trimming cut 4 bases from V and 6 bases from J; bases unmatched to any gene: 3. Germline CDR1 is SGHRS and CDR2 is YFSETQ. This CDR3 comprises 13 residues.

V is TRBV9 and J is TRBJ1-1; possibly TRBD1 for D (6 bases). Deletions cut 3 bases from V and 0 bases from J, with 9 bases between. Germline assignment: CDR1 SGDLS and CDR2 YYNGEE. This CDR3 is 14 amino acids long. CDR3 coding DNA: TGTGCCAGCAGCGCGGGACACCTGAACACTGAAGCTTTCTTT. This codes for CASSAGHLNTEAFF.

This clone was seen once. V gene TRBV11-1 combines with J gene TRBJ2-3, with D tentatively TRBD1 (6 bases). Per the germline V gene, CDR1 is SGHAT and CDR2 is FQDESV (reference sequence). CDR3 length equals 15 residues. Trimming left V 1 base short and J 1 base short, with 9 bases between. The CDR3 region is CASSLVRTGTDTQYF. DNA for the CDR3: TGTGCCAGCAGCTTAGTCCGGACAGGCACAGATACGCAGTATTTT.

In this sample, this clone turned up a few times. V is TRBV28 and J is TRBJ1-2; tentative D call: TRBD1 (6 bases). Germline CDR1 and CDR2: MDHEN and SYDVKM. CDR3 size: 13 residues. With 3 bases removed from V and 12 bases from J, the gap between germline ends came to 17 bases. CDR3 sequence (DNA): TGTGCCAGCAGTTTGGAGGGGGGGAGAGGCCACACCTTC. It encodes CASSLEGGRGHTF.

This chain links TRBV7-2 with TRBJ1-5; 10 bases agree with TRBD1. Trimming cost V 5 bases and J 0 bases; bases outside gene matches: 7. This CDR3 region has 17 residues. CDR1 and CDR2 (germline): SGHTA, FQGNSA. CDR3 in DNA: TGTGCCAGCAGCGCGCCGGGACAGGGGTATAGCAATCAGCCCCAGCATTTT. Protein: CASSAPGQGYSNQPQHF.

CDR3: CASSPTVLTPGELFF. CDR3 coding DNA: TGTGCCAGCAGCCCAACCGTACTCACCCCCGGGGAGCTGTTTTTT. V gene TRBV4-2 combines with J gene TRBJ2-2; no clear D. There are 15 residues in the CDR3. V gave up 4 bases and J gave up 6 bases, with 15 bases separating them. The germline V gene has CDR1 LGHNA and CDR2 YNFKEQ.

This sequence joins TRBV5-1 and TRBJ2-3; 14 bases fit TRBD2. The CDR3 totals 15 residues. V shed 5 bases, J shed 6 bases, and the junction held 5 bases outside the gene matches. The germline V gene has CDR1 SGHRS and CDR2 YFSETQ. The CDR3 region has the DNA TGCGCCAGCAGGCCGGGACTAGCGGGAGTGGATACGCAGTATTTT. This encodes CASRPGLAGVDTQYF.

The genes are TRBV19 and TRBJ2-5; 7 bases agree with TRBD1. The DNA matches TRBJ2-7 better at its end, which makes the J call doubtful. The length of the CDR3 is 13 residues. Germline CDR1 is LNHDA and CDR2 is SQIVND (reference sequence). CDR3 sequence (DNA): TGTGCCAGTAGCGCCGGGACAGACTACGAGCAGTACTTC. Translating gives CASSAGTDYEQYF.

The chain joins TRBV27 to TRBJ2-5, with TRBD1 matching over 7 bases. V gave up 6 bases and J gave up 3 bases; unmatched junction bases: 4. Germline values: CDR1 MNHEY, CDR2 SMNVEV (reference sequence). The CDR3 length is 13 residues. The CDR3 coding sequence is TGTGCCAGCAGCAGGCAGGGGGAAGAGACCCAGTACTTC. Protein: CASSRQGEETQYF.

The CDR3: CASSAQGFWTEAFF. The CDR3 coding sequence is TGTGCCAGTAGTGCACAGGGGTTTTGGACTGAAGCTTTCTTT. The gene calls are TRBV19 and TRBJ1-1; 7 nucleotides align to TRBD1. V dropped 5 bases and J dropped 5; count of bases not matched to a gene: 8. Germline loops: CDR1 LNHDA, CDR2 SQIVND (reference sequence). CDR3 length: 14 residues. The variable domain in full, completed from reference TRBV19 and TRBJ1-1, reads DGGITQSPKYLFRKEGQNVTLSCEQNLNHDAMYWYRQDPGQGLRLIYYSQIVNDFQKGDIAEGYSVSREKKESFPLTVTSAQKNPTAFYLCASSAQGFWTEAFFGQGTRLTVV.

V usage is TRBV6-5 and J usage is TRBJ2-7, with 7 positions matching TRBD2. CDR3 length: 13 residues. Germline V gene lookup returns CDR1 MNHEY and CDR2 SVGAGI. V was pared by 11 bases and J by 2 bases, with 9 bases of the junction left unmatched. In DNA form, the CDR3 reads TGTGCCTGGTCAGCGGGATCCGCCTACGAGCAGTACTTC. This encodes CAWSAGSAYEQYF.

This rearrangement joins TRBV9 to TRBJ1-3; D not certain. Germline assignment: CDR1 SGDLS and CDR2 YYNGEE. Trimming pared 4 bases from V and 0 bases from J, leaving 11 bases between. The CDR3 runs 15 residues. For the CDR3, the DNA is TGTGCCAGCAGCCAGGATGTTGACTCTGGAAACACCATATATTTT. Protein product: CASSQDVDSGNTIYF.

The chain combines TRBV28 with TRBJ2-2; D might be TRBD1 (8 bases). The CDR3 runs 16 residues. Germline CDR1 MDHEN, CDR2 SYDVKM. Deletions cut 6 bases from V and 5 bases from J, with 19 bases between. The CDR3 nucleotides are TGTGCCAGCAGGATTTACAGGGGGGGAGGAACCGGGGAGCTGTTTTTT. Its translation is CASRIYRGGGTGELFF.

This clone was recorded many times. The chain recombines TRBV9 with TRBJ1-4; D unclear. Germline V gene data show CDR1 as SGDLS and CDR2 as YYNGEE. This CDR3 has 16 amino acids. Deletions cut 0 bases from V and 5 bases from J, with 14 bases between. Here the CDR3 DNA reads TGTGCCAGCAGCGTAGTGAATGGTTGTGAGAATGAAAAACTGTTTTTT. Its protein product is CASSVVNGCENEKLFF.

Worth noting for this clone: The sample contains more than one DNA sequence encoding this CDR3. The chain uses TRBV5-6 and TRBJ1-3, with unresolved D. The CDR3 is 15 residues long. The V and J ends lost 0 bases and 0 bases respectively, with 7 bases between them. Germline-derived CDR1 and CDR2 are SGHDT and YYEEEE. The CDR3 DNA sequence: TGTGCCAGCAGCTTGGGACTGGGCTCTGGAAACACCATATATTTT. This gives the protein CASSLGLGSGNTIYF. The whole variable domain, filled in from reference TRBV5-6 and TRBJ1-3, reads DAGVTQSPTHLIKTRGQQVTLRCSPKSGHDTVSWYQQALGQGPQFIFQYYEEEERQRGNFPDRFSGHQFPNYSSELNVNALLLGDSALYLCASSLGLGSGNTIYFGEGSWLTVV.